The source of this T cell receptor beta chain is a study of T cell repertoires in cytomegalovirus infection. For the study at large: A matching HLA type, together with CMV infection, was signaled by public TCR beta signatures.

This clonotype was counted only a few times. Its target is unknown. One entry per CDR3 protein, called by TCRdb with MiXCR from the reads. The sample carries 400,000 or so distinct CDR3 sequences, 25% to 40% recorded once. Study-wide results and limits: CMV-specific TCR beta clonotypes restricted by HLA-C were the ones dominating the ex vivo response.

Trimming took off 3 bases at V and 7 bases at J, with 22 bases between the two ends. This CDR3 comprises 16 residues. From germline, CDR1 is MNHEY and CDR2 SMNVEV (reference sequence). Source material: PBMCs. The chain uses TRBV27 and TRBJ2-7, with D maybe TRBD1 (5 bases). The TCR sequence derives from a human donor in good health (CMV status not recorded). Some clones in this sample may be carry-over from other donors' samples. CDR3 protein: CASSLQIGVRTTEQYF. DNA for the CDR3: TGTGCCAGCAGTTTGCAGATAGGGGTCAGGACGACTGAGCAGTACTTC.